This T cell receptor beta chain was captured by sequencing in a study of blood T cell repertoires in COVID-19. CDR3 length: 11 amino acids. Germline CDR1 is DFQATT and CDR2 is SNEGSKA (reference sequence). Trimming took off 4 bases at V and 2 bases at J, with 5 bases between the two ends. Sequencing used immunoSEQ multiplex PCR; TCRdb keeps in-frame clones, though not all of them. The sample lists approximately 280,000 clones, 75% to 90% occurring once. The sequenced sample consisted of peripheral blood. V is TRBV20-1 and J is TRBJ1-2; D is ambiguous. The TCR sequence derives from a man in his forties with acute or convalescent COVID-19. The chain's CDR3 is CSANGNYGYTF. CDR3 nucleotides: TGCAGTGCTAACGGGAACTATGGCTACACCTTC.